By sample share, the clone carrying this T cell receptor beta chain is medium-sized. Little can be read into the size of this beta chain, an off-target read in a library designed for alpha chains. Specified time point: sample taken at primary tumor resection. The sequenced material consisted of unsorted whole RNA from tumor, nontumor lung or frozen PBMC. Every individual TCR cDNA molecule carried its own unique molecular identifier, which allowed correction of PCR and sequencing errors. One entry per CDR3 protein, called by TCRdb with MiXCR from the 5' RACE reads. This repertoire shows 6,900 or so distinct CDR3 sequences, around 3.6% found once; its top ten account for 20% to 25%. The CDR3 spans 13 residues. V was cut by 5 bases and J by 4 bases, with 11 bases left in between. Per the germline V gene, CDR1 is SEHNR and CDR2 is FQNEAQ (reference sequence). These data belong to a study of spatial heterogeneity in lung cancer. As for the study in general: Sequences of the beta chain were consistently detected in greater numbers than alpha-chain sequences.

The J gene is TRBJ1-1, the V gene TRBV7-9; D uncertain. The TCR originated in a female donor with early-stage non-small cell lung cancer. Sequenced material: normal lung tissue next to the tumor, taken at surgery. The chain's CDR3 is CASSPRLSTEAFF. The CDR3 DNA reads TGTGCCAGCAGCCCCCGACTGAGCACTGAAGCTTTCTTT.